These T cell receptor beta chains were read from a single sample in a study of tumor-infiltrating lymphocytes in primary liver carcinoma. TCRdb passed the multiplex PCR reads through MiXCR, listing each CDR3 protein once. Of a few hundred thousand distinct CDR3 sequences listed, around three fifths are singletons. Sequencing input: peripheral blood. The source of these receptors is a woman aged 25 to 39 with primary liver carcinoma and hepatitis B virus infection. Both conserved end residues are part of each CDR3. The D gene is left open where the match is weak. A row's size may be missing; if present it is once, few, many or a size class.

clone size: many
V gene: TRBV12-3/TRBV12-4
D gene: TRBD1
J gene: TRBJ1-4
CDR3 protein: CASRQGAGEKLFF
CDR3 DNA: TGTGCCAGCAGACAGGGGGCGGGGGAAAAACTGTTTTTT

clone size: NA
V gene: TRBV4-3
D gene: NA
J gene: TRBJ2-1
CDR3 protein: CASSPVTNVLEQFF
CDR3 DNA: TGCGCCAGCAGCCCTGTGACAAACGTTCTGGAGCAGTTCTTT

clone size: few
V gene: TRBV6-5
D gene: NA
J gene: TRBJ2-3
CDR3 protein: CASSYSGARTDTQYF
CDR3 DNA: TGTGCCAGCAGTTACTCTGGCGCACGCACAGATACGCAGTATTTT

clone size: few
V gene: TRBV12-3/TRBV12-4
D gene: TRBD1
J gene: TRBJ1-3
CDR3 protein: CASREDREAGNTIYF
CDR3 DNA: TGTGCCAGCAGAGAGGACAGGGAAGCTGGAAACACCATATATTTT

clone size: NA
V gene: TRBV4-1
D gene: NA
J gene: TRBJ2-7
CDR3 protein: CASSQDGGTLYEQYF
CDR3 DNA: TGCGCCAGCAGCCAAGACGGCGGGACGTTATACGAGCAGTACTTC

clone size: few
V gene: TRBV14
D gene: TRBD1
J gene: TRBJ2-7
CDR3 protein: CASSLGTGSEQYF
CDR3 DNA: TGTGCCAGCAGCCTCGGGACAGGGAGCGAGCAGTACTTC

clone size: few
V gene: TRBV7-9
D gene: TRBD1
J gene: TRBJ2-1
CDR3 protein: CASSLLGTGDANEQFF
CDR3 DNA: TGTGCCAGCAGCTTATTAGGGACAGGGGATGCCAATGAGCAGTTCTTC

clone size: NA
V gene: TRBV10-2
D gene: TRBD1
J gene: TRBJ2-2
CDR3 protein: CASSGRTGSAGELFF
CDR3 DNA: TGCGCCAGCAGCGGTAGGACAGGGTCCGCCGGGGAGCTGTTTTTT

clone size: few
V gene: TRBV28
D gene: NA
J gene: TRBJ1-1
CDR3 protein: CASSRAPLGNTEAFF
CDR3 DNA: TGTGCCAGCAGCCGGGCCCCCCTCGGGAACACTGAAGCTTTCTTT

clone size: few
V gene: TRBV6-1
D gene: TRBD1
J gene: TRBJ2-7
CDR3 protein: CAGAGTDGALRYEQYF
CDR3 DNA: TGTGCCGGAGCCGGGACAGATGGGGCTCTTCGCTACGAGCAGTACTTC

clone size: NA
V gene: TRBV28
D gene: TRBD1
J gene: TRBJ1-1
CDR3 protein: CASSETGTGTHMNTEAFF
CDR3 DNA: TGTGCCAGCAGCGAGACCGGGACAGGGACCCATATGAACACTGAAGCTTTCTTT

clone size: NA
V gene: TRBV6-1
D gene: NA
J gene: TRBJ2-7
CDR3 protein: CASSIPDSTYEQYF
CDR3 DNA: TGTGCCAGCAGTATACCCGATTCAACCTACGAGCAGTACTTC

clone size: few
V gene: TRBV6-2/TRBV6-3
D gene: NA
J gene: TRBJ2-7
CDR3 protein: CASSYSPAPAYEQYF
CDR3 DNA: TGTGCCAGCAGTTACTCCCCAGCGCCAGCCTACGAGCAGTACTTC

clone size: few
V gene: TRBV12-3/TRBV12-4
D gene: TRBD2
J gene: TRBJ2-1
CDR3 protein: CASSLGERGLGIDNEQFF
CDR3 DNA: TGTGCCAGCAGTTTAGGCGAGAGGGGACTAGGAATAGACAATGAGCAGTTCTTC

clone size: NA
V gene: TRBV6-2/TRBV6-3
D gene: TRBD2
J gene: TRBJ2-1
CDR3 protein: CASSFLAGLAGDNYNEQFF
CDR3 DNA: TGTGCCAGCAGTTTCCTGGCGGGACTAGCGGGAGATAACTACAATGAGCAGTTCTTC

clone size: many
V gene: TRBV29-1
D gene: NA
J gene: TRBJ1-1
CDR3 protein: CSVSRGGGITEAFF
CDR3 DNA: TGCAGCGTGTCCCGAGGGGGGGGAATCACTGAAGCTTTCTTT

clone size: NA
V gene: TRBV29-1
D gene: NA
J gene: TRBJ2-1
CDR3 protein: CSAGWEAGNEQFF
CDR3 DNA: TGCAGCGCTGGCTGGGAGGCAGGTAATGAGCAGTTCTTC

clone size: NA
V gene: TRBV5-6
D gene: TRBD1
J gene: TRBJ1-1
CDR3 protein: CASSFKGQGVNTEAFF
CDR3 DNA: TGTGCCAGCAGCTTTAAGGGACAGGGGGTCAACACTGAAGCTTTCTTT

clone size: NA
V gene: TRBV23-1
D gene: NA
J gene: TRBJ2-7
CDR3 protein: CASSPRARDGPYEQYF
CDR3 DNA: TGCGCCAGCAGTCCCCGAGCCCGGGACGGCCCCTACGAGCAGTACTTC

clone size: NA
V gene: TRBV6-5
D gene: TRBD2
J gene: TRBJ2-3
CDR3 protein: CTSRTGGKDTQYF
CDR3 DNA: TGTACCAGCAGGACGGGAGGTAAAGATACGCAGTATTTT

clone size: many
V gene: TRBV11-1
D gene: NA
J gene: TRBJ2-5
CDR3 protein: CASSSSGGHQETQYF
CDR3 DNA: TGTGCCAGCAGTTCTTCAGGAGGCCACCAAGAGACCCAGTACTTC

clone size: few
V gene: TRBV12-3/TRBV12-4
D gene: TRBD2
J gene: TRBJ2-2
CDR3 protein: CASRPGGAQPHSNTGELFF
CDR3 DNA: TGTGCCAGCAGACCGGGGGGGGCTCAACCCCATTCGAACACCGGGGAGCTGTTTTTT

clone size: NA
V gene: TRBV4-1
D gene: NA
J gene: TRBJ1-6
CDR3 protein: CASSSGFGRGSPLHF
CDR3 DNA: TGCGCCAGCAGCTCGGGGTTTGGTAGAGGGTCACCCCTCCACTTT

clone size: NA
V gene: TRBV12-5
D gene: TRBD2
J gene: TRBJ2-1
CDR3 protein: CASGLTSGYEQFF
CDR3 DNA: TGTGCTAGTGGTTTGACTAGCGGCTATGAGCAGTTCTTC

clone size: NA
V gene: TRBV4-1
D gene: NA
J gene: TRBJ1-6
CDR3 protein: CASSHAAAGRASPLHF
CDR3 DNA: TGCGCCAGCAGCCACGCAGCGGCAGGAAGAGCTTCACCCCTCCACTTT

clone size: NA
V gene: TRBV5-4
D gene: NA
J gene: TRBJ1-2
CDR3 protein: CASSPQIGQPLGYTF
CDR3 DNA: TGTGCCAGCAGCCCCCAAATCGGACAGCCCTTAGGCTACACCTTC

clone size: NA
V gene: TRBV5-6
D gene: NA
J gene: TRBJ2-7
CDR3 protein: CASSYLTSYSYEQYF
CDR3 DNA: TGTGCCAGCAGTTATCTGACATCCTACTCCTACGAGCAGTACTTC

clone size: NA
V gene: TRBV10-3
D gene: TRBD2
J gene: TRBJ2-1
CDR3 protein: CAISESMAGAVNEQFF
CDR3 DNA: TGTGCCATCAGTGAGTCGATGGCGGGAGCGGTCAATGAGCAGTTCTTT

clone size: NA
V gene: TRBV5-4
D gene: NA
J gene: TRBJ2-1
CDR3 protein: CARSWSVGDYNEQFF
CDR3 DNA: TGTGCCAGAAGCTGGTCTGTCGGGGATTACAATGAGCAGTTCTTC

clone size: many
V gene: TRBV11-2
D gene: NA
J gene: TRBJ2-7
CDR3 protein: CASSLGESYEQYF
CDR3 DNA: TGTGCCAGCAGCTTAGGGGAGTCCTACGAGCAGTACTTC